These T cell receptor beta chains were read from a single sample in a study of spatial heterogeneity in lung cancer. A single record per CDR3 protein comes from TCRdb applying MiXCR to the 5' RACE reads. The data hold 40,000 to 45,000 distinct CDR3 sequences, with 20% to 25% observed a single time. This sample comprised PBMCs, obtained at follow-up. The origin of the receptors is a female donor with early-stage non-small cell lung cancer. Each CDR3 is given with its conserved first and last residue. Each record gives: J gene, V gene, clone size, D gene, CDR3 DNA, CDR3 protein. The D gene is left open where the match is weak. A clone size is listed for some rows: how often the clone was seen (once, few, many), or a class if it is expanded.

j_gene: TRBJ2-7; v_gene: TRBV14; abundance: .; d_gene: .; CDR3nt: TGTGCCAGCAGCCAACAAGCAGGTCCCTACGAGCAGTACTTC; CDR3aa: CASSQQAGPYEQYF
j_gene: TRBJ1-2; v_gene: TRBV7-9; abundance: .; d_gene: .; CDR3nt: TGTGCCAGCACCCTCCAGGGCTTAGCTAACTATGGCTACACCTTC; CDR3aa: CASTLQGLANYGYTF
j_gene: TRBJ1-1; v_gene: TRBV20-1; abundance: .; d_gene: .; CDR3nt: TGCAGTGCGGCCCGGGCTGGGGTCACTGAAGCTTTCTTT; CDR3aa: CSAARAGVTEAFF
j_gene: TRBJ2-1; v_gene: TRBV19; abundance: many; d_gene: TRBD1; CDR3nt: TGTGCCAGTAGTATAGAGAGCAGGGGGCTCGATGAGCAGTTCTTC; CDR3aa: CASSIESRGLDEQFF
j_gene: TRBJ2-5; v_gene: TRBV7-7; abundance: few; d_gene: TRBD1; CDR3nt: TGTGCTAGCAGCTTAGCCGGGACAGGGGGTTCAGAGACCCAGTACTTC; CDR3aa: CASSLAGTGGSETQYF
j_gene: TRBJ2-7; v_gene: TRBV11-2; abundance: .; d_gene: .; CDR3nt: TGTGCCAGCAGCTTACGGACGGAGAAATCCTACGAGCAGTACTTC; CDR3aa: CASSLRTEKSYEQYF
j_gene: TRBJ1-1; v_gene: TRBV7-2; abundance: .; d_gene: .; CDR3nt: TGTGCCAGCAGCTTAACTGGACAGTCTCTAGGAGCTTTCTTT; CDR3aa: CASSLTGQSLGAFF
j_gene: TRBJ2-1; v_gene: TRBV3-1; abundance: few; d_gene: TRBD1; CDR3nt: TGTGCCAGCAGACTGGACAGGGGCTCCTACAATGAGCAGTTCTTC; CDR3aa: CASRLDRGSYNEQFF
j_gene: TRBJ1-1; v_gene: TRBV3-1; abundance: .; d_gene: .; CDR3nt: TGTGCCAGCAGCCAATTCAGGGAGGCTGAAGCTTTCTTT; CDR3aa: CASSQFREAEAFF
j_gene: TRBJ2-3; v_gene: TRBV3-1; abundance: .; d_gene: TRBD2; CDR3nt: TGTGCCAGCAGCCTCAGCGGGAGTGGAGATACGCAGTATTTT; CDR3aa: CASSLSGSGDTQYF
j_gene: TRBJ2-3; v_gene: TRBV14; abundance: many; d_gene: .; CDR3nt: TGTGCCAGCAGCCTATTTGAGGGCCCGCAGTATTTT; CDR3aa: CASSLFEGPQYF
j_gene: TRBJ1-2; v_gene: TRBV27; abundance: .; d_gene: .; CDR3nt: TGTGCCAGCAGTTTAAAGGCTTGGGGGGCTGTTGGCTACACCTTC; CDR3aa: CASSLKAWGAVGYTF
j_gene: TRBJ1-2; v_gene: TRBV2; abundance: many; d_gene: .; CDR3nt: TGTGCCAGCAGTGGGGGACGCTATGGCTACACCTTC; CDR3aa: CASSGGRYGYTF
j_gene: TRBJ2-3; v_gene: TRBV5-1; abundance: few; d_gene: TRBD2; CDR3nt: TGCGCCAGCAGCCGACTAGCAGGCACAGATACGCAGTATTTT; CDR3aa: CASSRLAGTDTQYF
j_gene: TRBJ2-3; v_gene: TRBV11-2; abundance: many; d_gene: .; CDR3nt: TGTGCCAGCAGCTTGATCTGGGATACGCAGTATTTT; CDR3aa: CASSLIWDTQYF
j_gene: TRBJ2-1; v_gene: TRBV20-1; abundance: .; d_gene: .; CDR3nt: TGCAGTGCTAGAGAACCGCAGTTCTTC; CDR3aa: CSAREPQFF
j_gene: TRBJ1-1; v_gene: TRBV9; abundance: .; d_gene: .; CDR3nt: TGTGCCAGCACCCCAGCGGGGGGAAACACTGAAGCTTTCTTT; CDR3aa: CASTPAGGNTEAFF
j_gene: TRBJ2-1; v_gene: TRBV7-3; abundance: few; d_gene: TRBD2; CDR3nt: TGTGCCAGCAGCCTAAGGGGCGGGAGGCCATACTACAATGAGCAGTTCTTC; CDR3aa: CASSLRGGRPYYNEQFF
j_gene: TRBJ1-1; v_gene: TRBV18; abundance: .; d_gene: .; CDR3nt: TGTGCCAGCTCAGGGGTAATAACTGAAGCTTTCTTT; CDR3aa: CASSGVITEAFF
j_gene: TRBJ2-1; v_gene: TRBV10-3; abundance: .; d_gene: .; CDR3nt: TGTGCCATCAGTGAGTTTCAGGCCACCCCGTACAATGAGCAGTTCTTC; CDR3aa: CAISEFQATPYNEQFF
j_gene: TRBJ1-1; v_gene: TRBV2; abundance: .; d_gene: .; CDR3nt: TGTGCCAGCAGCTTGCAGGGGAACACTGAAGCTTTCTTT; CDR3aa: CASSLQGNTEAFF
j_gene: TRBJ2-1; v_gene: TRBV7-2; abundance: medium-sized; d_gene: .; CDR3nt: TGTGCCAGCAGCCCCGCTGGGGTGTCCTACAATGAGCAGTTCTTC; CDR3aa: CASSPAGVSYNEQFF
j_gene: TRBJ2-1; v_gene: TRBV12-3/TRBV12-4; abundance: .; d_gene: .; CDR3nt: TGTGCCAGCCTCCCCCTTGGGGCTGCTGAGCAGTTCTTC; CDR3aa: CASLPLGAAEQFF
j_gene: TRBJ1-1; v_gene: TRBV29-1; abundance: few; d_gene: TRBD1; CDR3nt: TGCAGCGTGGTGAAGCTGGGGACAGCTGAAGCTTTCTTT; CDR3aa: CSVVKLGTAEAFF
j_gene: TRBJ2-1; v_gene: TRBV10-1; abundance: .; d_gene: .; CDR3nt: TGCGCCAGCAGTGATCCCCGGACAGCCTACAATGAGCAGTTCTTC; CDR3aa: CASSDPRTAYNEQFF
j_gene: TRBJ2-5; v_gene: TRBV30; abundance: many; d_gene: .; CDR3nt: TGTGCCTGGAGTGTACTCTTAGAGACCCAGTACTTC; CDR3aa: CAWSVLLETQYF
j_gene: TRBJ2-2; v_gene: TRBV2; abundance: many; d_gene: .; CDR3nt: TGTGCCAGCATACAACTAGGAGCCGGGGAGCTGTTTTTT; CDR3aa: CASIQLGAGELFF
j_gene: TRBJ2-3; v_gene: TRBV20-1; abundance: few; d_gene: .; CDR3nt: TGCAGTGCTAGAGATCGAGGGAGCACAGATACGCAGTATTTT; CDR3aa: CSARDRGSTDTQYF
j_gene: TRBJ2-7; v_gene: TRBV6-5; abundance: few; d_gene: .; CDR3nt: TGTGCCAGCAGGCGGGTTTTAGGAGACGAGCAGTACTTC; CDR3aa: CASRRVLGDEQYF
j_gene: TRBJ2-1; v_gene: TRBV5-1; abundance: .; d_gene: TRBD1; CDR3nt: TGCGCCAGCAGCTTGGTGGGGACAGGGATGAATGAGCAGTTCTTC; CDR3aa: CASSLVGTGMNEQFF
j_gene: TRBJ1-1; v_gene: TRBV29-1; abundance: .; d_gene: .; CDR3nt: TGCAGCGCCAGTACAGCCGAAGCTTTCTTT; CDR3aa: CSASTAEAFF
j_gene: TRBJ2-6; v_gene: TRBV18; abundance: few; d_gene: TRBD2; CDR3nt: TGTGCCAGCTCACCAATCACTAGCGTGACGAGCGGGGCCAACGTCCTGACTTTC; CDR3aa: CASSPITSVTSGANVLTF
j_gene: TRBJ2-5; v_gene: TRBV20-1; abundance: medium-sized; d_gene: .; CDR3nt: TGCAGCTTTTTGGGGAAAGAGACCCAGTACTTC; CDR3aa: CSFLGKETQYF
j_gene: TRBJ1-5; v_gene: TRBV19; abundance: many; d_gene: .; CDR3nt: TGTGCCAGTAGCTCGAGGGTTTATAGCAATCAGCCCCAGCATTTT; CDR3aa: CASSSRVYSNQPQHF
j_gene: TRBJ1-1; v_gene: TRBV5-1; abundance: many; d_gene: .; CDR3nt: TGCGCCAGCAGCTTGGATCCTTGGGGAATGAACACTGAAGCTTTCTTT; CDR3aa: CASSLDPWGMNTEAFF
j_gene: TRBJ2-3; v_gene: TRBV12-3/TRBV12-4; abundance: many; d_gene: .; CDR3nt: TGTGCCAGCAGCCCCACGTGGTTGGAAGATACGCAGTATTTT; CDR3aa: CASSPTWLEDTQYF
j_gene: TRBJ2-1; v_gene: TRBV4-1; abundance: many; d_gene: TRBD2; CDR3nt: TGCGCCAGCAGCCCCCCTCTAGCGGGGGCTCTTTCGGTCTTC; CDR3aa: CASSPPLAGALSVF
j_gene: TRBJ1-6; v_gene: TRBV20-1; abundance: .; d_gene: .; CDR3nt: TGCAGTGCTAGAGATCTGGGATCACCCCTCCACTTT; CDR3aa: CSARDLGSPLHF
j_gene: TRBJ2-3; v_gene: TRBV10-3; abundance: .; d_gene: TRBD2; CDR3nt: TGTGCCATCAGTGTCGGGGTAGCGGGAGGGGCGGATACGCAGTATTTT; CDR3aa: CAISVGVAGGADTQYF
j_gene: TRBJ2-3; v_gene: TRBV5-4; abundance: .; d_gene: TRBD2; CDR3nt: TGTGCCAGCAGAACCGGGACTAGCGGGGGGGCCTCTAGCACAGATACGCAGTATTTT; CDR3aa: CASRTGTSGGASSTDTQYF
j_gene: TRBJ2-3; v_gene: TRBV5-1; abundance: .; d_gene: .; CDR3nt: TGCGCCAGCAGCTTGTTCCAGGCGTCGACCAGAGGTACGCAGTATTTT; CDR3aa: CASSLFQASTRGTQYF
j_gene: TRBJ2-1; v_gene: TRBV27; abundance: .; d_gene: TRBD1; CDR3nt: TGTGCCAGCAGTCCTCGACAGGGTTCTCAGAATGAGCAGTTCTTC; CDR3aa: CASSPRQGSQNEQFF
j_gene: TRBJ1-1; v_gene: TRBV12-3/TRBV12-4; abundance: many; d_gene: .; CDR3nt: TGTGCCAGCAGCCTTGGGGACTTGCGGGCTTTCTTT; CDR3aa: CASSLGDLRAFF
j_gene: TRBJ2-1; v_gene: TRBV7-8; abundance: many; d_gene: TRBD2; CDR3nt: TGTGCCAGCAGCTTAGCCCCACTAGCGGGTTACAATGAGCAGTTCTTC; CDR3aa: CASSLAPLAGYNEQFF
j_gene: TRBJ1-3; v_gene: TRBV6-6; abundance: many; d_gene: .; CDR3nt: TGTGCCAGCAGTTACTCGATGTCCCAGTCTGGAAACACCATATATTTT; CDR3aa: CASSYSMSQSGNTIYF
j_gene: TRBJ1-2; v_gene: TRBV28; abundance: few; d_gene: .; CDR3nt: TGTGCCAGCAAGAGGGAAGAGGGCTACACCTTC; CDR3aa: CASKREEGYTF
j_gene: TRBJ2-1; v_gene: TRBV7-8; abundance: .; d_gene: .; CDR3nt: TGTGCCAGCAGCCTAGAGCCCGGGGCCCCACTTCAGTTCTTC; CDR3aa: CASSLEPGAPLQFF
j_gene: TRBJ2-4; v_gene: TRBV5-6; abundance: many; d_gene: .; CDR3nt: TGTGCCAGCAGCTTGGGTAGCGGCAAAAACATTCAGTACTTC; CDR3aa: CASSLGSGKNIQYF
j_gene: TRBJ1-1; v_gene: TRBV12-3/TRBV12-4; abundance: .; d_gene: .; CDR3nt: TGTGCCAGCAGTAAGGACGGAGGTTACACTGAAGCTTTCTTT; CDR3aa: CASSKDGGYTEAFF
j_gene: TRBJ1-1; v_gene: TRBV12-3/TRBV12-4; abundance: .; d_gene: .; CDR3nt: TGTGCCAGCAGTTTAATAGGGGGTAGCACTGAAGCTTTCTTT; CDR3aa: CASSLIGGSTEAFF